This TCR beta chain was sequenced in a study of T-cell memory formation after mild COVID-19 (TCRdb year 2021). With regard to the full study: Most TCR sequence clusters were specific to one of the two donors. T-cell clones expanding and contracting after mild COVID-19 in a couple of donors were tracked by longitudinal TCRalpha and TCRbeta repertoire sequencing. Two young, previously healthy adult volunteers, one female and one male, were included in the cohort. General conclusions and limits of the study: The study included only a couple of mild cases, and larger cohorts that include severe cases with pre-infection samples were judged to be necessary. From day 15 to 85, contracting clones showed balanced CD4/CD8 phenotypes, whereas a second wave of clones that expanded from day 15 to 37 leaned towards CD4+. The detection of some responding clones in pre-infection memory suggests that pre-existing cross-reactive memory T cells joined the SARS-CoV-2 response. Whether the second-wave clones peaking on day 37 were SARS-CoV-2 specific was not confirmed. Contracting CD4+ clones were located mainly in the CM and EM memory subsets, whereas CD8+ clones were found to be enriched in EMRA.

PBMCs were isolated by Ficoll-Paque density gradient centrifugation. A note on this clonotype: Its recognized antigen is unknown. Base qualities are not provided; no much larger clone lies one nucleotide away.

Sequencing relied on an Illumina NovaSeq 6000. cDNA libraries for TCRalpha and TCRbeta were prepared by 5'RACE using constant-segment primers, with sample barcodes and unique molecular identifiers added. Trizol reagent was used to extract RNA from every sample. Libraries were amplified in two PCR steps, with a second sample barcode and Illumina TruSeq adapters added in the second step. Libraries were sequenced on an Illumina NovaSeq with 2 x 150 bp paired-end reads. Per the authors' processing: The reads were demultiplexed and collapsed into UMI-guided consensus sequences using migec v1.2.7. Using mixcr v2.1.11, UMI consensuses were aligned to TRA and TRB V and J templates and then assembled into clonotypes. A clonotype was counted as expanded or contracted only if both edgeR and NoisET called the change significant, with noise models trained on biological replicates. For edgeR calls, the thresholds were a false discovery rate-adjusted p below 0.01 and a log2 fold-change of 1. As an exploratory analysis of dynamics, max-normalized trajectories of the 1000 most abundant clonotypes were examined by PCA with hierarchical clustering. Separately sequenced CD4+ and CD8+ repertoires were used to assign a CD4 or CD8 phenotype to each responding clone. In-frame beta chains were kept once TCRdb had trimmed the public reads at Q25 with fastp and called clones with MiXCR. Rows are unified per CDR3 protein, each entry keeping the most common DNA and genes. The V and J calls and clone size come from TCRdb's table, not from the authors' own analysis. The sample table contains fewer than 700,000 distinct CDR3 sequences; only one count was recorded for 15% to 20% of them. About 12% of the sample rests with the top ten.

CDR1 and CDR2, per the germline V gene, are MGHRA and YSYEKL. V is cut by 3 bases and J by 5 bases, and the space between the germline ends is 14 bases. The cysteine opens and the phenylalanine closes a CDR3 of 15 amino acids. The retained sequence is limited to the CDR3, 45 bases, with the frame set at the first base. The rearrangement combines TRBV4-1 with TRBJ1-5; a tentative D call is TRBD1 (5 bases match). This TCR came from an adult woman who had mild COVID-19 (a few samples of this study predate the infection). The sample titles of this study are shuffled in the database, so cell type and time point are left out; the donor was told from shared clones. The sample taken for sequencing was PBMCs or a T cell subset sorted from them (not recorded which). The base sequence is TGCGCCAGCAGCCAGGCTACGGGGGTATATCAGCCCCAGCATTTT. The translation is CASSQATGVYQPQHF.